This T cell receptor (beta chain) was profiled in a study of blood T cell repertoires in COVID-19. This table comes from immunoSEQ multiplex PCR, and its TCRdb copy is limited to in-frame clones, with some not included. This sample yields around 45,000 clones, of which 86% are seen a single time; around 8.5% belongs to the top ten. This receptor was obtained from a human donor in a cohort sampled during active COVID-19. Sequencing was carried out using peripheral blood.

The CDR3 loop reads CASSATGNRLGYTF. The DNA of the CDR3 is TGCGCCAGCAGCGCGACAGGGAATCGGCTTGGCTACACCTTC. The chain employs TRBV5-1 and TRBJ1-2; 7 nucleotides align to TRBD1. The CDR3 is 14 amino acids. The junction had 10 bases not matched to a gene; V was cut back by 4 bases and J by 7 bases. The germline gives CDR1 SGHRS, CDR2 YFSETQ.